These 27 T cell receptor beta chains originate from one sample sequenced in a study of patients and donors after allogeneic stem cell transplantation. TCRdb independently ran MiXCR on the RT-PCR reads; one entry per CDR3 protein. The profile covers about a million distinct CDR3 sequences, with around 17% appearing a single time and around 6% taken by the ten largest. The source material was blood, either unsorted or a sorted T cell fraction (not recorded which). The receptors here all came from a human donor who was either an allogeneic HSCT recipient or a stem cell or donor lymphocyte infusion donor (not recorded which). It is not recorded whose cells these are; they may come from a transplant donor.

This clonotype was seen ten or more times. The chain is built from TRBV4-1 and TRBJ2-7; possible D gene TRBD2, 5 bases. Germline V lookup: CDR1 MGHRA, CDR2 YSYEKL. The CDR3 consists of 15 residues. With 3 bases removed from V and 0 bases from J, the gap between germline ends came to 12 bases. This CDR3 reads CASSQKLGSSYEQYF. The CDR3 DNA reads as TGCGCCAGCAGCCAGAAACTTGGGAGCTCCTACGAGCAGTACTTC.

The chain links TRBV7-2 to TRBJ2-3; D unresolved. Germline values: CDR1 SGHTA, CDR2 FQGNSA. V lost 4 bases to trimming and J lost 2 bases, with 10 bases between them. CDR3 size: 14 residues. The CDR3 region has the DNA TGTGCCAGCAGCTCTCTTGACCCCACAGATACGCAGTATTTT. Protein product: CASSSLDPTDTQYF.

This clonotype was observed many times. This rearrangement joins TRBV5-1 to TRBJ1-1; D unclear. The length of the CDR3 is 13 residues. The V gene's germline CDR1 is SGHRS and CDR2 YFSETQ. Trimming pared 2 bases from V and 1 base from J, leaving 6 bases between. The CDR3 nucleotides are TGCGCCAGCAGCTTCCAAGAGAACACTGAAGCTTTCTTT. This translates into CASSFQENTEAFF.

The rearrangement links TRBV2 to TRBJ2-7; the D gene is possibly TRBD2 (6 bases). V lost 8 bases and J lost 6, with 17 bases in between. There are 13 residues in the CDR3. Germline V gene sequence: CDR1 SNHLY, CDR2 FYNNEI. The CDR3 sequence: CASEGLLTTEQYF. The CDR3 nucleotides read TGTGCCAGCGAGGGACTTCTAACCACCGAGCAGTACTTC.

This clonotype was counted a few times. J is TRBJ2-4 and V is TRBV20-1; 9 bases map to TRBD1. This CDR3 has 15 amino acids. With 3 bases clipped from V and 7 bases from J, the junction kept 10 bases outside the gene matches. Looked up from germline, CDR1 is DFQATT and CDR2 is SNEGSKA (reference sequence). The CDR3 protein is CSARAGTGKRNIQYF. CDR3 DNA: TGCAGTGCTAGGGCGGGGACAGGGAAGAGGAACATTCAGTACTTC.

The V call is TRBV12-3 or TRBV12-4, the J call TRBJ2-5; D could derive from TRBD1 or TRBD2 (6 bases each). The CDR3 spans 14 residues. V lost 7 bases and J lost 5, with 17 bases in between. Here the CDR3 reads CASIETGRGETQYF. The CDR3 DNA is TGTGCCAGCATCGAGACAGGCCGGGGGGAGACCCAGTACTTC.

V is TRBV15 and J is TRBJ2-5, with 7 nucleotides matching TRBD1. The CDR3 runs to 17 residues. Germline trimming cut 6 bases from V and 2 bases from J; bases unmatched to any gene: 15. Germline V CDR1 and CDR2: LNHNV, YYDKDF (reference sequence). CDR3 residues: CATRLDRSLRRQETQYF. For the CDR3, the DNA is TGTGCCACCAGACTGGACAGGAGTCTTAGACGTCAAGAGACCCAGTACTTC.

V usage is TRBV5-6 and J usage is TRBJ2-6, with D possibly TRBD1 on 5 matching bases. Germline CDR1 is SGHDT and CDR2 is YYEEEE. Trimming stripped 2 bases from V and 6 bases from J, with 6 bases between. The CDR3 consists of 13 residues. The CDR3 DNA reads as TGTGCCAGCAGCTTAGGGGCGGCCAACGTCCTGACTTTC. As protein: CASSLGAANVLTF. The full variable domain, with the rest looked up from reference TRBV5-6 and TRBJ2-6, is DAGVTQSPTHLIKTRGQQVTLRCSPKSGHDTVSWYQQALGQGPQFIFQYYEEEERQRGNFPDRFSGHQFPNYSSELNVNALLLGDSALYLCASSLGAANVLTFGAGSRLTVL.

The V and J genes are TRBV29-1 and TRBJ2-7; D perhaps matches TRBD2 (5 bases). CDR3 length equals 13 residues. The V end was cut by 2 bases, the J end by 0 bases, with 8 bases between. CDR1 is SQVTM and CDR2 is ANQGSEA in the germline V gene. CDR3 nucleotides: TGCAGCGTTGAAACTAGTAGCTCCTACGAGCAGTACTTC. Its protein product is CSVETSSSYEQYF.

At least ten counts were recorded for this clonotype. This chain uses TRBV5-1 with TRBJ2-5, with unresolved D. Between the trimmed V and J ends, which lost 4 bases and 3 bases, there was a span of 16 bases. The CDR3 is made up of 15 amino acids. Germline values: CDR1 SGHRS, CDR2 YFSETQ. CDR3 sequence reads: CASSPETGLKETQYF. The CDR3, as DNA: TGCGCCAGCAGCCCCGAAACCGGATTAAAAGAGACCCAGTACTTC.

V gene TRBV18 combines with J gene TRBJ1-4; D remains unclear. This CDR3 region has 16 residues. Trimming left V 2 bases short and J 8 bases short, with 18 bases between. Germline V gives CDR1 KGHSH, CDR2 LQKENI. DNA of the CDR3: TGTGCCAGCTCACCAAACGGCCGGCAACCGGGAGAAAAACTGTTTTTT. The encoded protein is CASSPNGRQPGEKLFF.

The chain is built from TRBV29-1 and TRBJ1-1; D call uncertain. V was shortened by 5 bases and J by 4 bases, with 17 bases between the two germline ends. CDR1 SQVTM and CDR2 ANQGSEA come from the germline V gene. This CDR3 comprises 14 residues. The CDR3 nucleotides are TGCAGCGTTCCGCCGGCGACCCGGGGCACTGAAGCTTTCTTT. It translates to CSVPPATRGTEAFF.

This clonotype appeared many times. The V and J genes are TRBV7-2 and TRBJ1-6; D not certain. The V end was cut by 2 bases, the J end by 11 bases, with 10 bases between. The CDR3 spans 13 residues. CDR1 is SGHTA, CDR2 FQGNSA, per germline. CDR3 residues: CASSLRERAPLHF. The CDR3 DNA sequence: TGTGCCAGCAGCTTAAGGGAGAGGGCACCCCTCCACTTT.

The chain employs TRBV5-1 and TRBJ2-1; 11 nucleotides agree with TRBD2. CDR3 length equals 20 residues. V shed 2 bases, J shed 4 bases, and the junction held 17 bases outside the gene matches. Germline V gene data show CDR1 as SGHRS and CDR2 as YFSETQ. CDR3 nucleotide sequence: TGCGCCAGCAGCTTAGTAAGCACTAGCGGGAGCGGAGGTTTTTACAATGAGCAGTTCTTC. Amino acid sequence: CASSLVSTSGSGGFYNEQFF.

To note about this clonotype: Germline is not matched at one junction end, which may reflect a read error. Written as DNA, the CDR3 is TGTGCCTGGAGGGCGGGGGGGGCCGGCACTGAAGTTTTCTTT. Protein sequence: CAWRAGGAGTEVFF. V is TRBV30 and J is TRBJ1-1, with D possibly being TRBD1 (6 bases). The germline CDR1 and CDR2 sequences are GTSNPN and SVGIG (reference sequence). The length of the CDR3 is 14 residues.

V is TRBV5-6 and J is TRBJ2-7; D is uncertain. This CDR3 comprises 15 residues. V lost 4 bases and J lost 2, with 16 bases in between. The germline V gene has CDR1 SGHDT and CDR2 YYEEEE. DNA for the CDR3: TGTGCCAGCAGCCACACCCTCTCCATCCCCTACGAGCAGTACTTC. As protein: CASSHTLSIPYEQYF. The whole variable domain, remainder taken from reference TRBV5-6 and TRBJ2-7, is DAGVTQSPTHLIKTRGQQVTLRCSPKSGHDTVSWYQQALGQGPQFIFQYYEEEERQRGNFPDRFSGHQFPNYSSELNVNALLLGDSALYLCASSHTLSIPYEQYFGPGTRLTVT.

The gene calls are TRBV6-1 and TRBJ1-1; no firm D call. The V gene's germline CDR1 is MNHNS and CDR2 SASEGT. The CDR3 length is 16 residues. Trimming pared 5 bases from V and 4 bases from J, leaving 20 bases between. This CDR3 reads CASSQDHPGGGTEAFF. The DNA of the CDR3 is TGTGCCAGCAGTCAAGACCATCCAGGTGGTGGCACTGAAGCTTTCTTT.

This clonotype occurred a few times. The chain carries TRBV6-1 and TRBJ1-1, with D possibly TRBD1 on 6 matching bases. V was trimmed by 0 bases and J by 7 bases, leaving 15 bases between them. This CDR3 contains 15 residues. Looked up from germline, CDR1 is MNHNS and CDR2 is SASEGT. The CDR3, as DNA: TGTGCCAGCAGTGAAGCCGTGTCTGCGGACAGTGAAGCTTTCTTT. Translating gives CASSEAVSADSEAFF.

The chain recombines TRBV4-1 with TRBJ2-2; a possible D gene is TRBD1 (6 bases). Trimming removed 3 bases at V and 8 bases at J, with 19 bases between. The CDR3 has 16 residues. Germline V lookup: CDR1 MGHRA, CDR2 YSYEKL. The CDR3 DNA follows: TGCGCCAGCAGCCAGCTCAGGGGTAGGGATAAGGGGGAGCTGTTTTTT. Translating it yields CASSQLRGRDKGELFF.

Here the CDR3 DNA reads TGTGCCATCAGTAGGGTTGGGCTAGTCAATGAGCAGTTCTTC. Protein: CAISRVGLVNEQFF. The rearrangement joins TRBV10-3 to TRBJ2-1; no definite D call. The V gene's germline CDR1 is ENHRY and CDR2 SYGVKD. V was trimmed by 5 bases and J by 6 bases, leaving 14 bases between them. The CDR3 spans 14 residues.

The chain links TRBV12-3 or TRBV12-4 to TRBJ2-3, with 12 nucleotides matching TRBD2. V dropped 1 base and J dropped 5; count of bases not matched to a gene: 10. The CDR3 consists of 18 residues. The CDR3 protein is CASSLVRPSGRVRDTQYF. DNA of the CDR3: TGTGCCAGCAGTTTAGTTAGGCCTAGCGGGAGGGTTAGAGATACGCAGTATTTT.

This clonotype has more than one count but fewer than ten. The rearrangement links TRBV3-1 to TRBJ2-7; the D gene is possibly TRBD1 (6 bases). Trimming stripped 2 bases from V and 3 bases from J, with 11 bases between. Germline CDR1 reads LGHDT; CDR2 reads YNNKEL (reference sequence). This CDR3 has 14 residues. The CDR3 reads CASSQLRDNYEQYF. CDR3 nucleotide sequence: TGTGCCAGCAGCCAACTCCGGGACAACTACGAGCAGTACTTC.

The V gene is TRBV10-3, the J gene TRBJ1-5; D uncertain. The CDR3 totals 17 residues. V lost 0 bases to trimming and J lost 5 bases, with 17 bases between them. Per the germline V gene, CDR1 is ENHRY and CDR2 is SYGVKD. The CDR3, as DNA: TGTGCCATCAGTGAGTCGATTATAATGCGGAGGGATCAGCCCCAGCATTTT. This codes for CAISESIIMRRDQPQHF.

The chain couples TRBV7-3 to TRBJ2-1, with 10 bases that match TRBD2. Germline V gene sequence: CDR1 SGHTA, CDR2 FQGTGA. V was pared by 5 bases and J by 3 bases, with 4 bases of the junction left unmatched. CDR3 size: 15 residues. DNA for the CDR3: TGTGCCAGCAGCCTAGCGGGAGCAGACTACAATGAGCAGTTCTTC. It is translated as CASSLAGADYNEQFF. The full variable domain, its missing parts supplied by reference TRBV7-3 and TRBJ2-1, is GAGVSQTPSNKVTEKGKYVELRCDPISGHTALYWYRQSLGQGPEFLIYFQGTGAADDSGLPNDRFFAVRPEGSVSTLKIQRTERGDSAVYLCASSLAGADYNEQFFGPGTRLTVL.

This chain joins TRBV20-1 and TRBJ2-1; no clear D gene. Germline-derived CDR1 and CDR2 are DFQATT and SNEGSKA (reference sequence). CDR3 length: 14 residues. V lost 3 bases and J 6 bases, leaving 15 bases between the germline ends. CDR3 nucleotide sequence: TGCAGTGCTAGGGGCTTTGGGGTTGCCAATGAGCAGTTCTTC. Its protein product is CSARGFGVANEQFF.

This clonotype occurred a few times. This chain links TRBV24-1 with TRBJ2-1, with 12 nucleotides matching TRBD1. CDR1 and CDR2 (germline): KGHDR, SFDVKD. CDR3 length equals 15 residues. Unmatched junction bases numbered 2, after V lost 5 bases and J lost 4 bases. The CDR3 spells CATSGDRGRYNEQFF. In DNA form, the CDR3 reads TGTGCCACCAGTGGGGACAGGGGGCGTTACAATGAGCAGTTCTTC.

The J gene is TRBJ1-2, the V gene TRBV6-5; unclear D gene. Trimming took 6 bases from V and 6 from J, leaving 8 bases between them. The CDR3 consists of 11 residues. Germline V CDR1 and CDR2: MNHEY, SVGAGI. CDR3 loop: CASSGIDGYTF. The CDR3 DNA reads TGTGCCAGCAGCGGCATAGATGGCTACACCTTC.